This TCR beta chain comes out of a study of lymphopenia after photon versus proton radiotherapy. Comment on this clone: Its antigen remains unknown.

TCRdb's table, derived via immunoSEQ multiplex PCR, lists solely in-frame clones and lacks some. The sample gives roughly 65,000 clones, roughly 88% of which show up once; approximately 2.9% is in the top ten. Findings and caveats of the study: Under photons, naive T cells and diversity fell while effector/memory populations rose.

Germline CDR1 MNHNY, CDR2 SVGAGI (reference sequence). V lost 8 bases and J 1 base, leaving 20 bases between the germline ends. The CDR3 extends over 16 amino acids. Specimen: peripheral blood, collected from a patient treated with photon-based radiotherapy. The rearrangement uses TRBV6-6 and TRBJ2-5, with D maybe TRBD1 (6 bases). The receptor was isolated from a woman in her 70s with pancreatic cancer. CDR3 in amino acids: CASQGQARGSQETQYF. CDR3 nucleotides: TGTGCCAGCCAGGGGCAGGCCAGGGGTTCCCAAGAGACCCAGTACTTC.